This T cell receptor (beta chain) stems from a study of cytomegalovirus exposure and HLA in healthy donors (dated by TCRdb to about 2017). Notes on the research overall: An earlier analysis of 550 to 700 of the donors reported 276 Gb of sequence data and some 120 million unique TCR beta sequences from about 180 million T cells. An early release covering roughly 640 HLA-typed donors comprised approximately 290 gigabases of sequencing data and around 80 million unique TCR sequences. Among the approximately 400 genotyped donors, approximately 82% belonged to the genetic ancestry cluster associated with self-reported Caucasian donors. The study was designed to test whether signatures of past pathogen exposure could be identified by cataloging public T cell receptors. The T cell repertoires of some 700 subjects were profiled by immunosequencing and related to cytomegalovirus serostatus. Besides the first cohort of 666 subjects, a separate validation cohort made up of roughly 120 different subjects was used. High-throughput TCR immunosequencing, statistical association of individual TCRs with disease status, and machine learning were combined to predict cytomegalovirus infection status. In a later analysis, previously published TCR beta repertoires from fewer than 750 donors were re-analyzed and high-resolution HLA genotyping was added so that TCR occurrence patterns could be studied. Rather than using new phenotypic data, the later analysis identified candidate immune exposures from TCR beta sequences and from how often those sequences occurred across donors. In an earlier analysis of more than 550 of the donors, high-throughput TCR beta sequencing was used to judge whether each TCR beta V gene segment behaved as functional or pseudogenic. Donor age, sex, ethnicity and CMV serostatus were compiled alongside the repertoire data. A later genetic analysis used genome-wide SNP genotypes for about 60% of the roughly 700 donors, treating that subset as a discovery cohort. Every discovery cohort repertoire had been produced on one sequencing platform. HLA typing covered class I and class II loci at four-digit resolution. The number of donors typed differed by locus, with roughly 629-640 for A, B, C, DRB1 and DQB1, around 500 for DQA1, about 610 for DPA1, and around 430 for DPB1. Because of strong linkage in the cohort, four to six DR-DQ haplotypes were treated as single units for association and clustering. Across approximately 420 genotyped donors of the cohort, an average of approximately 200,000 unique TCR beta nucleotide sequences per donor were sequenced, and around 19% of those sequences were non-productive. The paper as a whole reports these results and caveats: While some public TCRs were present in many individuals, most TCR sequences turned up only very rarely across donors. V-gene and J-gene trimming of TCR beta chains was associated with a missense DCLRE1C variant in a later genetic analysis, and the association was replicated in an independent cohort. CMV serostatus was the only immune exposure information available for the cohort. Assigning TCR associations to individual alleles was difficult when HLA alleles, especially DR and DQ, strongly co-occurred. In the study, 150 to 200 TCR beta chains were listed as associated with cytomegalovirus. The classifier was reported to diagnose cytomegalovirus status with high specificity and sensitivity in both the original and validation cohorts. Seventeen rarely observed V segments, including chromosome 9 orphons, were excluded from the earlier analysis of a few hundred of the donors because counts were too low. In an earlier analysis of around 600 of the donors, most TCR beta V segments appeared in productive rearrangements about 90% or about 30% of the time, broadly matching IMGT annotations. Because HLA typing was unavailable for some donors at each locus, only the typed subset was used in association tests. A cluster of highly shared sequence variants was judged likely to be a technical artifact of the sequencing pipeline. The authors suggested that the approach could potentially be generalized to other disease states and immunological phenotypes. Linkage disequilibrium might explain the correlated functional status among segregating V segments, but an unknown experimental factor could not be ruled out. According to a later genetic analysis, donors in an Asian-associated ancestry cluster had fewer N-insertions in productive TCRs than the approximately 700-donor mean. A few of the identified cytomegalovirus-associated TCR beta chains were confirmed in vitro to be specific for cytomegalovirus antigens. A later analysis associated about 18,000 TCR beta sequences with specific HLA alleles at a false discovery rate of 0.05. In a later analysis, HLA-associated TCR beta chains showed more clonal expansion and lower generation probabilities than non-associated chains that were equally common. In a later analysis, most CMV-associated TCR beta chains were found to appear HLA-restricted, with HLA associations seemingly driven largely by CMV exposure. Presence/absence analyses assumed roughly uniform sequencing depth across donors, an assumption that may not hold. According to a later analysis, parvovirus B19, influenza, CMV and Epstein-Barr virus appeared linked to several top co-occurrence clusters. Only TCR beta chains were sequenced in this cohort, and the absence of alpha or paired-chain data limited detectable features. A further reported finding was that TCR beta sequences accurately predicted the HLA-A and HLA-B alleles for most subjects in the first cohort. A later analysis found that TCR association rates varied across HLA loci, with DRB1 alleles showing the most associated TCRs and HLA-C alleles the fewest. Some IMGT-functional V segments, including TRBV6-2 and TRBV6-3, could not be distinguished by the 87-base-pair reads and were therefore excluded.

A note on this clone: Which antigen it targets is not known. One junction end disagrees with the germline gene, perhaps due to a read error.

The CDR3, from cysteine to phenylalanine, totals 11 residues. The entry retains the CDR3 DNA only, 33 bases that are in frame from base 1. CDR1 and CDR2, looked up from the germline V gene, are SNHLY and FYNNEI. The cohort was made up of 666 healthy bone marrow donors. All cohort members were sampled while nominally healthy, although unrecorded immune exposures were likely present. The donor tested CMV seronegative, placing the donor among the roughly 350 seronegative members of the cohort. Each donor provided a peripheral blood sample, and peripheral blood mononuclear cells were used for TCR beta sequencing. The Qiagen DNeasy Blood Extraction Kit was used to extract genomic DNA from the blood cell samples. Library preparation used the immunoSEQ multiplex PCR assay. A mixture of 60 forward primers for TCR Vbeta segments and 13 reverse primers for TCR Jbeta segments was used in the multiplex PCR. Amplification of the CDR3 region of rearranged TCR beta genes was performed with a multiplex PCR assay on genomic DNA. The Illumina HiSeq System was used to sequence the amplified TCR beta libraries as 87-base-pair reads. Per the original workflow: Across the 600 to 700 repertoires, a later analysis counted approximately 75 million unique TCR beta chains, about 10 million of which were shared by at least two donors. To remove PCR and sequencing errors, raw reads were error-corrected and collapsed into unique sequences using a nearest-neighbor algorithm that merged closely related sequences. V, D and J gene segments were assigned by aligning CDR3 sequences to IMGT reference sequences. For a sequence to be retained, a match of at least six nucleotides was required to both a V gene segment and a J gene segment. Rearrangements were called productive when the CDR3 lacked stop codons and stayed in frame with V and J; all others were non-productive. Following IMGT convention, CDR3 was defined as the stretch from the second conserved V-encoded cysteine to the conserved J-encoded phenylalanine. The earlier analysis of approximately 500 of the donors excluded sequences that lacked an unambiguous match to a single V gene segment. An earlier analysis of about 590 of the donors classified V segments as functional when productive rearrangements were above 56.7% and as segregating when the standard deviation between donors was above 5%. A statistical classification framework was built to diagnose cytomegalovirus status from the catalog of TCR beta chain sequences. V and J gene assignment, in a later analysis, came from comparing TCR nucleotide sequences with IMGT/GENE-DB human TR gene sequences. A later analysis assigned CDR3 sequences and most-parsimonious VDJ recombination scenarios with the TCRdist pipeline. In a later analysis, each TCR beta chain was defined by its CDR3 amino acid sequence together with its V-gene family, and reads lacking a unique V-gene family were excluded. In a later analysis, several hundred highly shared, low-generation-probability nucleotide sequences were removed to address suspected cross-contamination and a sequencing artifact. In a later analysis, a clonal expansion index was calculated for each public chain from normalized within-repertoire ranks of inferred template counts. In a later analysis, generation probabilities were computed using a VDJ recombination model fitted to out-of-frame rearrangements, and the results were checked against IGoR. Hypergeometric tests were used in a later analysis to score TCR-TCR, TCR-HLA and TCR-CMV co-occurrence, with a repertoire-size bias correction applied to the TCR pairs. A later analysis estimated false discovery rates by permuting HLA or CMV assignments 20 times. In a later analysis, co-occurring TCRs were grouped with DBSCAN, and TCRdist sequence similarity was added when clustering was performed within HLA-allele-positive subsets. Repertoires with fewer than 30,000 or more than 120,000 public chains, plus five repertoires with anomalous nucleotide sharing, were excluded from co-occurrence clustering. Here the immuneACCESS table is served through TCRdb, limited to in-frame sequences with V and J called. Missing clones are a known gap in these copies; in checked studies unresolved V genes cover under half, and the rest lacks a known reason. V and J calls and clone size come straight from that table; D and trimming were deduced from the DNA. This sample lists around 150,000 clones; 77% were detected once. Around 1.3% of the sample belongs to the ten largest clones.

Sequencing input: PBMCs. This clonotype was obtained from a woman between 40 and 55 years old in good health and CMV-seronegative. Recombination linked TRBV2 to TRBJ1-1; the best D guess is TRBD1, with 5 bases matching. The DNA sequence reads TGTGCCAGCAGTTACAGAGAGACAGCTATCTTT. This is translated as CASSYRETAIF.